These 25 T cell receptor beta chains were sequenced from one sample in a study of blood T cell repertoires in COVID-19 (dated by TCRdb to the early 2020s). Library preparation employed the immunoSEQ multiplex PCR assay. This is the immuneACCESS table as TCRdb keeps it, with only in-frame sequences that have V and J called. A part of the clones is gone; compared with another copy, unresolved V genes explain less than half, and the rest is unexplained. Counted in this sample were roughly 100,000 clones; roughly four fifths of them appeared once. The top ten constitute 7.5% to 10% of the sample. Sequencing was performed on peripheral blood. The origin of the receptors is a middle-aged man with active or convalescent COVID-19.

This clone was detected a few times. The chain employs TRBV27 and TRBJ2-1; 8 bases are shared with TRBD1. This CDR3 contains 15 residues. Unmatched junction bases numbered 8, after V lost 6 bases and J lost 4 bases. From germline, CDR1 is MNHEY and CDR2 SMNVEV (reference sequence). In nucleotides, the CDR3 is TGTGCCAGCAGCCCTCGGACAGGGTCTTACAATGAGCAGTTCTTC. Residues: CASSPRTGSYNEQFF.

CDR3 residues: CASSQMSSPLHF. In DNA form, the CDR3 reads TGTGCCAGCAGCCAAATGAGTTCACCCCTCCACTTT. This rearrangement joins TRBV3-1 (or the pseudogene TRBV3-2) to TRBJ1-6; no reliable D call. Germline V gene sequence: CDR1 LGHDT, CDR2 YNNKEL (reference sequence). The CDR3 is 12 amino acids. The V and J ends lost 2 bases and 9 bases respectively, with 5 bases between them.

The chain joins TRBV3-1 (or the pseudogene TRBV3-2) to TRBJ2-5; TRBD2 matches 8 bases. CDR1 and CDR2 (germline): LGHDT, YNNKEL (reference sequence). V lost 2 bases to trimming and J lost 2 bases; unmatched junction nucleotides: 4. The CDR3 totals 15 residues. CDR3 residues: CASSQRAGGQETQYF. In DNA form, the CDR3 reads TGTGCCAGCAGCCAACGGGCGGGGGGACAAGAGACCCAGTACTTC.

V gene TRBV5-6 combines with J gene TRBJ2-7, with 9 positions matching TRBD1. This CDR3 comprises 14 residues. V lost 5 bases, J lost 1 base, and 4 bases stayed unmatched. Germline CDR1 reads SGHDT; CDR2 reads YYEEEE. The CDR3: CASSYGTGSYEQYF. The DNA of the CDR3 is TGTGCCAGCAGTTACGGGACAGGGTCCTACGAGCAGTACTTC.

This clone appeared once. The V gene is TRBV5-4, the J gene TRBJ1-1; a weak D match, TRBD1 (6 bases). The CDR3 runs 14 residues. Trimming removed 4 bases at V and 2 bases at J, with 12 bases between. The germline CDR1 and CDR2 sequences are SGHNT and YYREEE (reference sequence). The CDR3 region has the DNA TGTGCCAGCAGCGGACCGGACAGCAACACTGAAGCTTTCTTT. It encodes CASSGPDSNTEAFF.

This chain joins TRBV7-2 and TRBJ1-4; TRBD1 agrees at 10 bases. Germline values: CDR1 SGHTA, CDR2 FQGNSA. The ends lost 3 bases at V and 6 bases at J; junction bases unmatched: 1. The length of the CDR3 is 14 residues. CDR3 protein: CASSFGTGDEKLFF. Written as DNA, the CDR3 is TGTGCCAGCAGCTTCGGGACAGGGGATGAAAAACTGTTTTTT.

V is TRBV10-3 and J is TRBJ2-5; D is undetermined. The CDR3 is made up of 12 amino acids. Trimming took off 6 bases at V and 2 bases at J, with 7 bases between the two ends. Germline V gene sequence: CDR1 ENHRY, CDR2 SYGVKD. The CDR3 DNA is TGTGCCATCAGGGGCACTCAAGAGACCCAGTACTTC. Translating it yields CAIRGTQETQYF.

This clone showed up just once. The chain links TRBV18 to TRBJ1-2; D unresolved. Germline V CDR1 and CDR2: KGHSH, LQKENI. There are 11 residues in the CDR3. Trimming took off 6 bases at V and 10 bases at J, with 12 bases between the two ends. The CDR3, as DNA: TGTGCCAGCTCTGTTAATACAAACTACACCTTC. Translating it yields CASSVNTNYTF.

The rearrangement links TRBV29-1 to TRBJ2-7; TRBD2 is a possible D gene (7 bases). This CDR3 is 15 amino acids long. Germline CDR1 and CDR2: SQVTM and ANQGSEA. Trimming cost V 5 bases and J 2 bases, with 19 bases left between them. In DNA, the CDR3 is TGCAGCGTTCGAGCGGGACACCCGACCCCCTACGAGCAGTACTTC. The encoded protein is CSVRAGHPTPYEQYF.

This chain uses TRBV7-8 with TRBJ2-7; 7 nucleotides align to TRBD2. After removal of 5 bases from V and 0 bases from J, the junction contained 7 bases not matched to a gene. The CDR3 is 15 residues long. Germline V gene data show CDR1 as SGHVS and CDR2 as FQNEAQ. Here the CDR3 reads CASSISRGVSYEQYF. CDR3 nucleotides: TGTGCCAGCAGCATCTCACGGGGGGTCTCCTACGAGCAGTACTTC.

The V call is TRBV6-5, the J call TRBJ1-5; D unresolved. The CDR3 runs 12 residues. V was clipped by 2 bases and J by 8 bases, with 7 bases between them. Germline V gene sequence: CDR1 MNHEY, CDR2 SVGAGI. This chain's CDR3 is CASSYHSEPQHF. As DNA, the CDR3 is TGTGCCAGCAGTTACCACAGTGAGCCCCAGCATTTT.

V gene TRBV27 combines with J gene TRBJ1-6; TRBD1 aligns across 8 bases. The germline V gene encodes CDR1 MNHEY and CDR2 SMNVEV (reference sequence). The CDR3 has 15 amino acids. Losses at the gene ends were 5 bases for V and 8 bases for J; bases not matched to a gene: 8. CDR3 nucleotide sequence: TGTGCCAGCAGTCCTCAGGGGGCGCAGCATTCACCCCTCCACTTT. Encoded protein: CASSPQGAQHSPLHF.

The chain is built from TRBV19 and TRBJ1-5; 7 positions match TRBD1. V lost 1 base, J lost 5 bases, and 2 bases stayed unmatched. The CDR3 totals 14 residues. From germline, CDR1 is LNHDA and CDR2 SQIVND (reference sequence). The CDR3 DNA reads TGTGCCAGTAGTATAGTGGGACAGTATCAGCCCCAGCATTTT. Its protein is CASSIVGQYQPQHF. Filled out from reference TRBV19 and TRBJ1-5, the complete variable domain reads DGGITQSPKYLFRKEGQNVTLSCEQNLNHDAMYWYRQDPGQGLRLIYYSQIVNDFQKGDIAEGYSVSREKKESFPLTVTSAQKNPTAFYLCASSIVGQYQPQHFGDGTRLSIL.

This clone was observed a few times. The chain recombines TRBV7-2 with TRBJ1-2; tentatively, D is TRBD1 (5 bases). This CDR3 has 15 residues. The V and J ends lost 2 bases and 0 bases respectively, with 10 bases between them. CDR1 SGHTA and CDR2 FQGNSA come from the germline V gene. This CDR3 is CASSLSAGTNYGYTF. The CDR3 DNA is TGTGCCAGCAGCTTAAGCGCAGGGACTAACTATGGCTACACCTTC.

The rearrangement joins TRBV20-1 to TRBJ2-1; 10 bases agree with TRBD2. Trimming cost V 3 bases and J 4 bases; bases outside gene matches: 6. CDR1 and CDR2 from the germline V gene are DFQATT and SNEGSKA (reference sequence). This CDR3 is 15 amino acids long. The CDR3 region is CSASSLAGDYNEQFF. The CDR3 nucleotides are TGCAGTGCTAGTTCCCTAGCGGGGGATTACAATGAGCAGTTCTTC.

The chain carries TRBV15 and TRBJ2-5; 7 bases align to TRBD1. Germline V gene lookup returns CDR1 LNHNV and CDR2 YYDKDF (reference sequence). The trim removed 8 bases at V and 3 bases at J, leaving 9 bases unmatched. The CDR3 spans 14 residues. The CDR3 DNA sequence: TGTGCCACCCTAATTGGGACAGACAAAGAGACCCAGTACTTC. This translates into CATLIGTDKETQYF. The full variable domain, in which reference TRBV15 and TRBJ2-5 provide the parts outside the CDR3, is DAMVIQNPRYQVTQFGKPVTLSCSQTLNHNVMYWYQQKSSQAPKLLFHYYDKDFNNEADTPDNFQSRRPNTSFCFLDIRSPGLGDTAMYLCATLIGTDKETQYFGPGTRLLVL.

This clone was observed at least ten times. This chain links TRBV6-5 with TRBJ2-5; D may be TRBD2 (5 bases). CDR1 is MNHEY and CDR2 is SVGAGI in the germline V gene. The CDR3 length is 14 residues. V lost 2 bases, J lost 5 bases, and 12 bases lay in between. The CDR3 region has the DNA TGTGCCAGCAGTTACAACTCCCGGAGGGAGACCCAGTACTTC. It yields the protein CASSYNSRRETQYF.

The chain links TRBV6-1 to TRBJ1-5; tentative D call: TRBD1 (5 bases). There are 13 residues in the CDR3. From germline, CDR1 is MNHNS and CDR2 SASEGT. The ends were cut back, 1 base at V and 8 bases at J, with 9 bases in the middle. CDR3 bases: TGTGCCAGCAGTGAAGATTGGGGCAAGCCCCAGCATTTT. Translating gives CASSEDWGKPQHF.

The V and J genes are TRBV6-6 and TRBJ1-6; the D gene is possibly TRBD1 (5 bases). V was pared by 5 bases and J by 2 bases, with 10 bases between. The CDR3 covers 15 residues. Germline CDR1 is MNHNY and CDR2 is SVGAGI (reference sequence). CDR3 DNA: TGTGCCAGCAGTCCAGGGTCCCCCTATAATTCACCCCTCCACTTT. Protein: CASSPGSPYNSPLHF.

As to this clone: This may be a read error, as it is one base from a much larger clone. The chain couples TRBV5-8 to TRBJ2-7; 7 positions agree with TRBD1. The CDR3 is 13 residues long. Germline CDR1 SGHTS, CDR2 YDEGEE. The ends lost 3 bases at V and 3 bases at J; junction bases unmatched: 3. The CDR3 sequence: CASSWDSFYEQYF. CDR3 bases: TGTGCCAGCAGCTGGGACAGCTTCTACGAGCAGTACTTC.

This chain uses TRBV5-1 with TRBJ2-7; tentative D call: TRBD1 (5 bases). The CDR3 sequence is 14 residues long. V lost 0 bases, J lost 0 bases, and 7 bases lay in between. CDR1 is SGHRS and CDR2 is YFSETQ in the germline V gene. The DNA for the CDR3 is TGCGCCAGCAGCTTGGGACAGCCCTCCTACGAGCAGTACTTC. Its translation is CASSLGQPSYEQYF.

The V call is TRBV10-3, the J call TRBJ1-1; 8 nucleotides line up with TRBD1. The CDR3 is made up of 14 amino acids. Trimming cost V 6 bases and J 0 bases; bases outside gene matches: 3. Germline loops: CDR1 ENHRY, CDR2 SYGVKD. The CDR3, as DNA: TGTGCCATCAGCGACAGGGGTGTGAACACTGAAGCTTTCTTT. Translated: CAISDRGVNTEAFF.

The V call is TRBV18, the J call TRBJ1-5; the D gene is possibly TRBD1 (5 bases). CDR1 and CDR2 from the germline V gene are KGHSH and LQKENI. CDR3 length: 16 amino acids. V was shortened by 3 bases and J by 3 bases, with 15 bases between the two germline ends. DNA for the CDR3: TGTGCCAGCTCACCCGGCCCGACAGCCGTCAATCAGCCCCAGCATTTT. Translation: CASSPGPTAVNQPQHF. Variable domain in full (rest from reference TRBV18 and TRBJ1-5): NAGVMQNPRHLVRRRGQEARLRCSPMKGHSHVYWYRQLPEEGLKFMVYLQKENIIDESGMPKERFSAEFPKEGPSILRIQQVVRGDSAAYFCASSPGPTAVNQPQHFGDGTRLSIL.

This clone was detected only once. This sequence joins TRBV7-9 and TRBJ2-3; 14 nucleotides match TRBD2. V was clipped by 5 bases and J by 2 bases; unmatched bases: 3. The germline CDR1 and CDR2 sequences are SEHNR and FQNEAQ (reference sequence). This CDR3 has 16 residues. CDR3 protein: CASSMGLAGDTDTQYF. CDR3 in DNA: TGTGCCAGCAGCATGGGACTAGCGGGGGACACAGATACGCAGTATTTT.

In regard to this clone: The same CDR3 is also encoded by other DNA sequences in this sample. The genes are TRBV12-3 or TRBV12-4 and TRBJ1-5; no reliable D call. V gave up 1 base and J gave up 7 bases, with 8 bases separating them. The CDR3 totals 13 residues. CDR3 loop: CASSLGANQPQHF. The CDR3 DNA follows: TGTGCCAGCAGTTTAGGTGCGAACCAGCCCCAGCATTTT.